The clone carrying this TCR beta chain was observed a handful of times. The sequencing template was cDNA reverse transcribed from extracted RNA. Repertoires were generated with immunoSEQ multiplex PCR, while TCRdb's copy carries only in-frame clones and drops some. The sample consists of 180,000 or so clones, 51% of them appearing once. The length of the CDR3 is 13 residues. CDR1 is SGHTA and CDR2 is FQGNSA in the germline V gene. V gave up 3 bases and J gave up 7 bases, with 10 bases separating them. Sample treatment: oral pan-JAK inhibitor, 5-10 mg twice daily. It was from alopecia areata patients that lesional scalp punch biopsies and peripheral blood were collected. This entry belongs to a study of CD8+ T cells in alopecia areata. Study-wide context: Affected scalp percentage set treated patients' severity scores.

This sample comprised CD8+ T cells sorted from blood, obtained between weeks 51 and 52, from a patient treated with tofacitinib. The rearrangement uses TRBV7-2 and TRBJ1-5; D is unclear. The clonotype was recovered from a human donor with alopecia areata. CDR3 loop: CASSFIDGQPQHF. The CDR3 nucleotides read TGTGCCAGCAGCTTCATCGATGGGCAGCCCCAGCATTTT.